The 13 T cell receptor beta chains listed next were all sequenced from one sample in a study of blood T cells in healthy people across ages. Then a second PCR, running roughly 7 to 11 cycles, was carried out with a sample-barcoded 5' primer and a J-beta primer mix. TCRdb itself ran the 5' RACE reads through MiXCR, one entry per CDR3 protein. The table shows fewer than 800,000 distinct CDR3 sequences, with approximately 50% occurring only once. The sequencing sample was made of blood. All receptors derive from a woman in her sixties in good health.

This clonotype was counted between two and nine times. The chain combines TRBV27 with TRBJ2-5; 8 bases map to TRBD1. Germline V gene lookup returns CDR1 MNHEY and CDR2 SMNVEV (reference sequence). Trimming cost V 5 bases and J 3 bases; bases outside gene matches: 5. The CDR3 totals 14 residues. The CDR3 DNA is TGTGCCAGCAGTCCTGAGGACAGGGAAGAGACCCAGTACTTC. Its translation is CASSPEDREETQYF.

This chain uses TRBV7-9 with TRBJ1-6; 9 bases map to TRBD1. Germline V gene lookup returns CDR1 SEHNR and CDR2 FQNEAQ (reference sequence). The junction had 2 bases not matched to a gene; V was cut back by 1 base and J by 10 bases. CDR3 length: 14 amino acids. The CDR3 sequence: CASSLDRGHSPLHF. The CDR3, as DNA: TGTGCCAGCAGCTTAGACAGGGGGCACTCACCCCTCCACTTT.

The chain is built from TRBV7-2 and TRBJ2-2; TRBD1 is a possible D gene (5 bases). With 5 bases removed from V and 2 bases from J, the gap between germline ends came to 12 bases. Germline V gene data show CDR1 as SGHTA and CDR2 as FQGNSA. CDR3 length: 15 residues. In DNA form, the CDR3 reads TGTGCCAGCAGCATAACAGGCTTCAACACCGGGGAGCTGTTTTTT. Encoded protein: CASSITGFNTGELFF.

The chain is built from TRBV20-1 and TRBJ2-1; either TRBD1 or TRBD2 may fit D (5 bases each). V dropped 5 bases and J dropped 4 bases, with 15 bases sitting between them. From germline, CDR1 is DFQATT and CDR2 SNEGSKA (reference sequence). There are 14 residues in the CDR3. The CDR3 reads CSAPRDGRYNEQFF. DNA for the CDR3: TGCAGTGCTCCCCGGGACGGACGATACAATGAGCAGTTCTTC.

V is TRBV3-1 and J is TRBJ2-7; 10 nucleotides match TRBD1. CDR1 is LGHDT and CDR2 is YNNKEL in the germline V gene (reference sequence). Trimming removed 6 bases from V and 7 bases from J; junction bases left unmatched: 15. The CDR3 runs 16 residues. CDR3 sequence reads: CASRKQDRGNTGEQYF. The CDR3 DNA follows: TGTGCCAGCAGAAAACAGGACAGGGGGAACACCGGGGAGCAGTACTTC.

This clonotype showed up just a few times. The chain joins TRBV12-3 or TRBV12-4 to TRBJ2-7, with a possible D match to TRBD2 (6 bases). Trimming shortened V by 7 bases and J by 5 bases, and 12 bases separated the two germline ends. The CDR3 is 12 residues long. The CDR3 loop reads CASTSDYHEQYF. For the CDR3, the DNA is TGTGCCAGCACCTCGGACTACCACGAGCAGTACTTC.

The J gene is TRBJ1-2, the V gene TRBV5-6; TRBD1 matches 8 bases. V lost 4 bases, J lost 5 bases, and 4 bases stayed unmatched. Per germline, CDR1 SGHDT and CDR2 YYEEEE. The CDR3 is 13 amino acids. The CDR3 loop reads CASSKGQVYGYTF. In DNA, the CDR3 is TGTGCCAGCAGCAAGGGACAGGTTTATGGCTACACCTTC.

The CDR3 here is CASSLEWGSDEQYF. In DNA form, the CDR3 reads TGTGCCAGCAGCTTGGAATGGGGTTCGGACGAGCAGTACTTC. The chain couples TRBV5-5 to TRBJ2-7; no clear D gene. CDR1 is SGHKS and CDR2 is YYEKEE in the germline V gene (reference sequence). The V and J ends lost 0 bases and 5 bases respectively, with 12 bases between them. The CDR3 sequence is 14 residues long.

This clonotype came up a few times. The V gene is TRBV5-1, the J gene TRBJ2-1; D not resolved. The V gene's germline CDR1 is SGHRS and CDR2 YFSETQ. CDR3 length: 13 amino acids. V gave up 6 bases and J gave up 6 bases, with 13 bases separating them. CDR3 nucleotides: TGCGCCAGCAACGCCGGCGCGTCCAATGAGCAGTTCTTC. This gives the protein CASNAGASNEQFF.

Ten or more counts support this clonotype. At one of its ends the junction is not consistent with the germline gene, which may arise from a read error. As DNA, the CDR3 is TGTGCCAGCAGCTTAGACGGGTCCTCCTACGAGCAGTACTTC. This sequence encodes CASSLDGSSYEQYF. The chain links TRBV5-1 to TRBJ2-7; D ambiguous. This CDR3 comprises 14 residues. Germline CDR1 is SGHRS and CDR2 is YFSETQ.

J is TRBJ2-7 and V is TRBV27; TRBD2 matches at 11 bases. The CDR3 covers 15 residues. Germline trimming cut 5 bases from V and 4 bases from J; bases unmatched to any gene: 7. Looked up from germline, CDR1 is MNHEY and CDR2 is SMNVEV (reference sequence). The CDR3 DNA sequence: TGTGCCAGCAGTCCCCTCTCTAGCGGGAGGTACGAGCAGTACTTC. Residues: CASSPLSSGRYEQYF.

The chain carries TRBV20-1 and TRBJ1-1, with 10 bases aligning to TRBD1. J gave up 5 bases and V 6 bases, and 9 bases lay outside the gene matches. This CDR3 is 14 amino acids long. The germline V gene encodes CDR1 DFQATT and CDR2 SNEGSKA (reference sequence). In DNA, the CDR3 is TGCAGTGCCCGGGACAGGGGTTTTTGGACTGAAGCTTTCTTT. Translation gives CSARDRGFWTEAFF.

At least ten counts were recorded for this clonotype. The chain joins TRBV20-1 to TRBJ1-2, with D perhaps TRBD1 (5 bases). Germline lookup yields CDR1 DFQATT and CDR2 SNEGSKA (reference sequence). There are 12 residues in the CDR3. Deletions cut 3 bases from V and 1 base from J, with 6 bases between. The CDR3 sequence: CSARDNNYGYTF. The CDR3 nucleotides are TGCAGTGCTAGGGACAATAACTATGGCTACACCTTC.